This T cell receptor (beta chain) originates from a study of blood T cell repertoires in COVID-19 (TCRdb year 2020). With respect to the entire study: The collaborator samples originated in the United States, Italy and Spain and spanned the acute and convalescent phases of COVID-19. The material from the prospective study consisted of cDNA or gDNA derived from T cells, B-cell-depleted T cells, or PBMCs. Deeply sampled blood TCRbeta repertoires from subjects exposed to, actively infected with, or recovered from COVID-19 were included in the dataset. The repertoires were released in a freely available public database meant as a resource for research on the immune response to SARS-CoV-2. Samples came from the ongoing ImmuneRACE study (first 160 participants) plus 1,254 subjects from 6 global collaborators. A de-identified subject ID, COVID-19 status, age in years and sex were almost always included in the sample metadata. Where available, HLA class I and class II types were taken from metadata supplied by the sample provider and were not determined by assay-based typing.

TCRbeta CDR3 regions were amplified from genomic DNA by means of the immunoSEQ Assay, a bias-controlled multiplex PCR. As for how the authors treated the data: Nucleated cell counts per sample were estimated from amplification of reference gene primers within the assay. To quantify the absolute abundance of each unique TCRbeta CDR3 rearrangement, sequence reads were collapsed and filtered. For each sample, productive Simpson clonality was calculated as the square root of Simpson's diversity index over productive rearrangements. The table comes from immuneACCESS by way of TCRdb, which keeps in-frame sequences with V and J called. Part of the clones is missing from these tables; in studies checked, under half for an unresolved V gene and the rest for unknown reasons. The DNA gave D and trimming, while V, J and clone size come from that table. This sample holds 90,000 to 100,000 clones; less than 85% were observed only once. The ten largest clones represent about two fifths of the sample.

Collaborating institutions collected whole blood in K2EDTA tubes following their own protocols. For TCRbeta analysis, collaborators shipped samples as frozen whole blood, isolated PBMCs, or DNA extracted from either of those sample types. As concerns this clone: Its antigen target is currently unknown. It has no much larger one-base neighbor in the sample; base qualities were not kept.

What the research found in general, with its limitations: How much clinical and demographic metadata was included differed by source and by participant, and the metadata was provided uncurated.

The CDR3 numbers 15 residues from cysteine through phenylalanine. CDR3 DNA is the only sequence kept; it has 45 bases, read in frame from the first base. Based on the germline V gene, the CDR1 and CDR2 sequences are ENHRY and SYGVKD. Trimming leaves V shorter by 6 bases and J shorter by 0 bases, with the junction holding 8 bases beyond the gene matches. The sequenced material came from peripheral blood. The source of this sequence is a man older than 75 with acute or convalescent COVID-19. The V and J segments used are TRBV10-3 and TRBJ2-7; 7 bases in between match TRBD1. The CDR3 protein: CAISTDRPLSYEQYF. Read as DNA, the sequence is TGTGCCATCAGCACGGACAGGCCCCTCTCCTACGAGCAGTACTTC.